These T cell receptor beta chains were read from a single sample in a study of T cell changes during pregnancy in multiple sclerosis. Sequencing was performed with immunoSEQ multiplex PCR; in TCRdb, only in-frame clones are kept and a portion is missing. The sample records 88,000 or so clones, approximately 90% being singletons. Sample: peripheral blood, taken before pregnancy. The receptors come from a female donor with multiple sclerosis, enrolled in a pregnancy study. CDR3s include the opening cysteine and the closing phenylalanine or tryptophan. Fields, in order: D gene, V gene, J gene, clone size, CDR3 protein, CDR3 DNA. The D gene is left open where the match is weak. Clone size is given for some rows only: seen once, a few or many times, or a class if the clone is expanded.

d_call: TRBD2; v_call: TRBV9; j_call: TRBJ2-5; clone_size: NA; cdr3_aa: CASSLGLAGIQETQYF; cdr3_nt: TGTGCCAGCAGCCTAGGACTAGCGGGAATCCAAGAGACCCAGTACTTC
d_call: NA; v_call: TRBV6-1; j_call: TRBJ2-3; clone_size: once; cdr3_aa: CASSRTRDTDTQYF; cdr3_nt: TGTGCCAGCAGCCGAACCCGGGACACAGATACGCAGTATTTT
d_call: TRBD1; v_call: TRBV6-6; j_call: TRBJ1-4; clone_size: NA; cdr3_aa: CASSQITGVGEKLFF; cdr3_nt: TGTGCCAGCAGCCAAATTACAGGGGTGGGTGAAAAACTGTTTTTT
d_call: NA; v_call: TRBV28; j_call: TRBJ2-3; clone_size: NA; cdr3_aa: CASSFFGAGPNTDTQYF; cdr3_nt: TGTGCCAGCAGTTTTTTTGGCGCGGGACCGAACACAGATACGCAGTATTTT
d_call: TRBD1; v_call: TRBV6-4; j_call: TRBJ1-5; clone_size: few; cdr3_aa: CASSDRLGTGHNQPQHF; cdr3_nt: TGTGCCAGCAGTGACCGTCTGGGGACAGGACACAATCAGCCCCAGCATTTT
d_call: NA; v_call: TRBV18; j_call: TRBJ2-4; clone_size: NA; cdr3_aa: CASSLSLRGSKNIQYF; cdr3_nt: TGTGCCAGCTCACTATCGCTTCGAGGATCCAAAAACATTCAGTACTTC
d_call: TRBD2; v_call: TRBV19; j_call: TRBJ2-7; clone_size: NA; cdr3_aa: CASSHGLAGGNEQYF; cdr3_nt: TGTGCCAGTAGTCACGGACTAGCGGGAGGGAACGAGCAGTACTTC
d_call: TRBD1; v_call: TRBV5-8; j_call: TRBJ1-5; clone_size: NA; cdr3_aa: CASSSGQGVNQPQHF; cdr3_nt: TGTGCCAGCAGCTCGGGACAGGGGGTAAATCAGCCCCAGCATTTT
d_call: NA; v_call: TRBV19; j_call: TRBJ1-5; clone_size: NA; cdr3_aa: CASSIEGPRNQPQHF; cdr3_nt: TGTGCCAGTAGTATTGAGGGTCCACGCAATCAGCCCCAGCATTTT
d_call: TRBD2; v_call: TRBV19; j_call: TRBJ2-3; clone_size: NA; cdr3_aa: CASSTTSPLAWHTQYF; cdr3_nt: TGTGCCAGTAGTACGACTAGCCCCCTCGCGTGGCATACGCAGTATTTT
d_call: TRBD1; v_call: TRBV29-1; j_call: TRBJ1-2; clone_size: NA; cdr3_aa: CSVVGDSIYGYTF; cdr3_nt: TGCAGCGTTGTTGGGGACAGCATCTATGGCTACACCTTC
d_call: NA; v_call: TRBV7-9; j_call: TRBJ1-2; clone_size: once; cdr3_aa: CASSTHQNNMYGYTF; cdr3_nt: TGTGCCAGCAGCACCCACCAAAATAACATGTATGGCTACACCTTC
d_call: TRBD2; v_call: TRBV4-1; j_call: TRBJ2-1; clone_size: NA; cdr3_aa: CASSQVSGRVINEQFF; cdr3_nt: TGCGCCAGCAGCCAGGTGAGCGGGAGGGTGATTAATGAGCAGTTCTTC
d_call: TRBD1; v_call: TRBV4-1; j_call: TRBJ1-5; clone_size: NA; cdr3_aa: CASSETGDPNQPQHF; cdr3_nt: TGCGCCAGCTCCGAGACAGGGGATCCCAATCAGCCCCAGCATTTT
d_call: TRBD1; v_call: TRBV6-5; j_call: TRBJ1-1; clone_size: NA; cdr3_aa: CASSFLTGGGNTEAFF; cdr3_nt: TGTGCCAGCAGTTTCCTGACAGGGGGCGGAAACACTGAAGCTTTCTTT
d_call: TRBD1; v_call: TRBV5-1; j_call: TRBJ1-2; clone_size: NA; cdr3_aa: CASSIGQGEARVYSGYTF; cdr3_nt: TGCGCCAGCAGCATTGGACAGGGGGAAGCCCGCGTTTATAGCGGCTACACCTTC
d_call: TRBD2; v_call: TRBV19; j_call: TRBJ2-2; clone_size: NA; cdr3_aa: CASSIDIAGLANTGELFF; cdr3_nt: TGTGCCAGTAGTATAGACATAGCGGGTTTGGCGAACACCGGGGAGCTGTTTTTT
d_call: NA; v_call: TRBV2; j_call: TRBJ1-2; clone_size: NA; cdr3_aa: CASLQGSMLGGYTF; cdr3_nt: TGTGCCAGTCTACAGGGATCTATGCTGGGTGGCTACACCTTC
d_call: NA; v_call: TRBV29-1; j_call: TRBJ1-1; clone_size: NA; cdr3_aa: CSVDGGTRNTEAFF; cdr3_nt: TGCAGCGTTGATGGGGGGACGAGAAACACTGAAGCTTTCTTT
d_call: NA; v_call: TRBV6-6; j_call: TRBJ2-7; clone_size: NA; cdr3_aa: CASSYSRASYEQYF; cdr3_nt: TGTGCCAGCAGTTACTCGCGGGCCTCCTACGAGCAGTACTTC
d_call: NA; v_call: TRBV10-3; j_call: TRBJ2-7; clone_size: NA; cdr3_aa: CAISETYEQYF; cdr3_nt: TGTGCCATCAGTGAAACTTACGAGCAGTACTTC
d_call: NA; v_call: TRBV5-5; j_call: TRBJ2-7; clone_size: NA; cdr3_aa: CASSLQGGDSSYEQYF; cdr3_nt: TGTGCCAGCAGCCTGCAGGGCGGGGACAGCTCCTACGAGCAGTACTTC
d_call: NA; v_call: TRBV28; j_call: TRBJ2-7; clone_size: NA; cdr3_aa: CASSLRTATGTYEQYF; cdr3_nt: TGTGCCAGCAGTTTAAGGACAGCAACGGGAACCTACGAGCAGTACTTC
d_call: NA; v_call: TRBV27; j_call: TRBJ1-5; clone_size: NA; cdr3_aa: CASSLAGGGQPQHF; cdr3_nt: TGTGCCAGCAGTTTGGCTGGGGGAGGTCAGCCCCAGCATTTT
d_call: NA; v_call: TRBV5-5; j_call: TRBJ1-5; clone_size: NA; cdr3_aa: CASSRSAETGHSNQPQHF; cdr3_nt: TGTGCCAGCAGCCGATCCGCCGAGACGGGACATAGCAATCAGCCCCAGCATTTT
d_call: NA; v_call: TRBV6-5; j_call: TRBJ1-1; clone_size: NA; cdr3_aa: CASSSLLAGEAFF; cdr3_nt: TGTGCCAGCAGTTCGCTCTTGGCTGGTGAAGCTTTCTTT
d_call: NA; v_call: TRBV7-9; j_call: TRBJ2-5; clone_size: NA; cdr3_aa: CASGGRVGETQYF; cdr3_nt: TGTGCCAGCGGCGGCAGGGTGGGAGAGACCCAGTACTTC
d_call: TRBD2; v_call: TRBV27; j_call: TRBJ2-1; clone_size: NA; cdr3_aa: CASSPLAGIPYNEQFF; cdr3_nt: TGTGCCAGCAGTCCCCTAGCGGGAATCCCCTACAATGAGCAGTTCTTC
d_call: NA; v_call: TRBV10-2; j_call: TRBJ2-1; clone_size: NA; cdr3_aa: CASSERLYNEQFF; cdr3_nt: TGCGCCAGCAGTGAAAGACTTTACAATGAGCAGTTCTTC
d_call: NA; v_call: TRBV29-1; j_call: TRBJ2-7; clone_size: NA; cdr3_aa: CSVGGGAYEQYF; cdr3_nt: TGCAGCGTTGGCGGCGGGGCCTACGAGCAGTACTTC
d_call: TRBD1; v_call: TRBV25-1; j_call: TRBJ1-4; clone_size: NA; cdr3_aa: CASGGTGGTRTNEKLFF; cdr3_nt: TGTGCCAGCGGGGGGACAGGGGGAACGAGGACTAATGAAAAACTGTTTTTT
d_call: TRBD1; v_call: TRBV6-5; j_call: TRBJ2-1; clone_size: NA; cdr3_aa: CASSYRGTGLYNEQFF; cdr3_nt: TGTGCCAGCAGTTACCGGGGGACAGGCCTATACAATGAGCAGTTCTTC
d_call: NA; v_call: TRBV29-1; j_call: TRBJ2-7; clone_size: NA; cdr3_aa: CSVVARAGYEQYF; cdr3_nt: TGCAGCGTTGTGGCCAGGGCCGGGTACGAGCAGTACTTC
d_call: TRBD2; v_call: TRBV2; j_call: TRBJ2-2; clone_size: NA; cdr3_aa: CARSGTSGSLDTGELFF; cdr3_nt: TGTGCCAGGTCCGGGACTAGCGGGAGTTTGGACACCGGGGAGCTGTTTTTT
d_call: NA; v_call: TRBV2; j_call: TRBJ1-2; clone_size: NA; cdr3_aa: CASSEASRNYGYTF; cdr3_nt: TGTGCCAGCAGTGAAGCTTCCAGGAACTATGGCTACACCTTC
d_call: TRBD2; v_call: TRBV5-6; j_call: TRBJ2-1; clone_size: once; cdr3_aa: CASSTFLTSGTGKEQFF; cdr3_nt: TGTGCCAGCAGTACTTTCCTGACTAGCGGGACCGGTAAGGAGCAGTTCTTC
d_call: TRBD1; v_call: TRBV29-1; j_call: TRBJ1-4; clone_size: NA; cdr3_aa: CSGRMGQGFEKLFF; cdr3_nt: TGCAGCGGGCGGATGGGACAGGGGTTTGAAAAACTGTTTTTT
d_call: TRBD1; v_call: TRBV28; j_call: TRBJ2-4; clone_size: NA; cdr3_aa: CASSSDRVMQINIQYF; cdr3_nt: TGTGCCAGCAGTTCCGACAGGGTGATGCAGATAAACATTCAGTACTTC
d_call: TRBD2; v_call: TRBV5-1; j_call: TRBJ2-7; clone_size: NA; cdr3_aa: CASSMGGGSYEQYF; cdr3_nt: TGCGCCAGCAGCATGGGCGGGGGGAGCTACGAGCAGTACTTC
d_call: TRBD1; v_call: TRBV7-9; j_call: TRBJ1-5; clone_size: NA; cdr3_aa: CASSSGTGPDQPQHF; cdr3_nt: TGTGCCAGCAGCTCCGGGACAGGGCCGGATCAGCCCCAGCATTTT
d_call: NA; v_call: TRBV5-1; j_call: TRBJ2-2; clone_size: NA; cdr3_aa: CASQPTANTGELFF; cdr3_nt: TGCGCCAGCCAGCCGACAGCGAACACCGGGGAGCTGTTTTTT
d_call: TRBD1; v_call: TRBV27; j_call: TRBJ2-3; clone_size: once; cdr3_aa: CASSLPGGQGVDTQYF; cdr3_nt: TGTGCCAGCAGTCTCCCCGGGGGACAGGGTGTTGATACGCAGTATTTT
d_call: TRBD1; v_call: TRBV19; j_call: TRBJ1-1; clone_size: NA; cdr3_aa: CATSWTGLNTEAFF; cdr3_nt: TGTGCCACCTCATGGACAGGGCTGAACACTGAAGCTTTCTTT
d_call: TRBD2; v_call: TRBV5-4; j_call: TRBJ2-3; clone_size: NA; cdr3_aa: CASARRGREGSTDTQYF; cdr3_nt: TGTGCCAGCGCACGTCGAGGGCGGGAGGGGAGCACAGATACGCAGTATTTT
d_call: NA; v_call: TRBV10-3; j_call: TRBJ1-2; clone_size: NA; cdr3_aa: CAILGAYGYTF; cdr3_nt: TGTGCCATTCTGGGGGCCTATGGCTACACCTTC
d_call: TRBD2; v_call: TRBV27; j_call: TRBJ2-7; clone_size: NA; cdr3_aa: CASSRGTSYIYEQYF; cdr3_nt: TGTGCCAGCAGTCGTGGGACTAGCTACATCTACGAGCAGTACTTC
d_call: TRBD2; v_call: TRBV2; j_call: TRBJ2-1; clone_size: NA; cdr3_aa: CASSTWRLAGDEQFF; cdr3_nt: TGTGCCAGCAGCACGTGGAGACTAGCGGGAGATGAGCAGTTCTTC
d_call: NA; v_call: TRBV18; j_call: TRBJ2-7; clone_size: NA; cdr3_aa: CASSPSRGSITYEQYF; cdr3_nt: TGTGCCAGCTCACCATCCCGCGGCTCCATAACCTACGAGCAGTACTTC
d_call: TRBD1; v_call: TRBV6-5; j_call: TRBJ1-2; clone_size: NA; cdr3_aa: CASSPQGGRNYGYTF; cdr3_nt: TGTGCCAGCAGCCCACAGGGGGGAAGAAACTATGGCTACACCTTC
d_call: NA; v_call: TRBV7-2; j_call: TRBJ1-1; clone_size: NA; cdr3_aa: CASSPVARYYTEAFF; cdr3_nt: TGTGCCAGCAGCCCCGTAGCACGGTACTACACTGAAGCTTTCTTT
d_call: NA; v_call: TRBV2; j_call: TRBJ1-1; clone_size: NA; cdr3_aa: CASTLFTEAFF; cdr3_nt: TGTGCCAGCACCCTATTTACTGAAGCTTTCTTT
d_call: NA; v_call: TRBV19; j_call: TRBJ1-2; clone_size: NA; cdr3_aa: CASIGQGYGYTF; cdr3_nt: TGTGCCAGTATTGGGCAGGGCTATGGCTACACCTTC
d_call: TRBD1; v_call: TRBV11-1; j_call: TRBJ1-5; clone_size: NA; cdr3_aa: CASSLGPPHRGQPQHF; cdr3_nt: TGTGCCAGCAGCTTAGGACCCCCCCACAGGGGTCAGCCCCAGCATTTT
d_call: NA; v_call: TRBV28; j_call: TRBJ1-1; clone_size: NA; cdr3_aa: CASSQGTGTMNTEAFF; cdr3_nt: TGTGCCAGCAGTCAGGGAACAGGTACCATGAACACTGAAGCTTTCTTT
d_call: NA; v_call: TRBV7-9; j_call: TRBJ2-3; clone_size: NA; cdr3_aa: CASRETGTDTQYF; cdr3_nt: TGTGCCAGCAGGGAAACAGGGACAGATACGCAGTATTTT
d_call: TRBD1; v_call: TRBV25-1; j_call: TRBJ2-5; clone_size: NA; cdr3_aa: CASSEYNRGAGETQYF; cdr3_nt: TGTGCCAGCAGTGAATATAACAGGGGGGCGGGGGAGACCCAGTACTTC